The next 10 T cell receptor beta chains were all read from a single sample in a study of OX40 agonist ivuxolimab in advanced cancers. Clones were sequenced by immunoSEQ multiplex PCR, and TCRdb holds only the in-frame ones, with some missing. The table shows 65,000 to 80,000 clones, with 92% occurring only once. The sequenced sample was CD4+ or CD8+ T cells sorted from blood, obtained in a trial of the OX40 agonist ivuxolimab. The receptors here all came from an adult with an advanced solid tumor such as melanoma, head and neck, liver or kidney cancer.

The chain couples TRBV6-1 to TRBJ2-1; no reliable D call. Per the germline V gene, CDR1 is MNHNS and CDR2 is SASEGT. This CDR3 spans 10 amino acids. Trimming stripped 7 bases from V and 10 bases from J, with 8 bases between. CDR3 coding DNA: TGTGCCAGCAAGGTTCGAGAGCAGTTCTTC. It codes for CASKVREQFF.

The chain is built from TRBV15 and TRBJ2-7; D remains ambiguous. This CDR3 is 15 amino acids long. Germline V lookup: CDR1 LNHNV, CDR2 YYDKDF (reference sequence). V shed 6 bases and J shed 6 bases, with 21 bases lying between them. The CDR3 bases are TGTGCCACCAGGTCTTCTCAGCGTCCGGGTTTCGAGCAGTACTTC. This encodes CATRSSQRPGFEQYF.

This clone was detected once. V usage is TRBV28 and J usage is TRBJ2-7; possibly TRBD2 for D (6 bases). V gave up 6 bases and J gave up 1 base, with 19 bases separating them. CDR1 and CDR2 (germline): MDHEN, SYDVKM. The CDR3 length is 16 residues. The CDR3 here is CASRGRDSSGSYEQYF. The CDR3 DNA follows: TGTGCCAGCAGGGGTCGGGACTCCTCGGGGTCCTACGAGCAGTACTTC.

This sequence joins TRBV2 and TRBJ1-1; D remains unclear. Trimming left V 5 bases short and J 5 bases short, with 12 bases between. CDR1 and CDR2 (germline): SNHLY, FYNNEI. CDR3 length: 13 residues. CDR3 loop: CASSSTRSTEAFF. DNA for the CDR3: TGTGCCAGCAGTTCGACGCGGAGTACTGAAGCTTTCTTT.

This clone was observed once. The chain carries TRBV5-1 and TRBJ2-1; 12 nucleotides align to TRBD2. J lost 5 bases, V lost 1 base, and 4 bases had no gene match. CDR1 is SGHRS and CDR2 is YFSETQ in the germline V gene. The CDR3 length is 16 residues. The CDR3 DNA reads TGCGCCAGCAGCTTGATGACTAGCGGGAGTAACAATGAGCAGTTCTTC. Its protein is CASSLMTSGSNNEQFF. Full variable domain (rest looked up from reference TRBV5-1 and TRBJ2-1): KAGVTQTPRYLIKTRGQQVTLSCSPISGHRSVSWYQQTPGQGLQFLFEYFSETQRNKGNFPGRFSGRQFSNSRSEMNVSTLELGDSALYLCASSLMTSGSNNEQFFGPGTRLTVL.

In DNA, the CDR3 is TGTGCCAGCAGTGGGACAGGGCCTGGGGGGCCTACGAGGGAGCAGTACTTC. It translates to CASSGTGPGGPTREQYF. The chain recombines TRBV28 with TRBJ2-7, with TRBD1 matching 9 bases. This CDR3 region has 17 residues. Unmatched junction bases numbered 18, after V lost 5 bases and J lost 7 bases. The germline V gene encodes CDR1 MDHEN and CDR2 SYDVKM.

This clone was recorded only once. The chain links TRBV4-3 to TRBJ1-2; TRBD1 is a possible D gene (6 bases). The CDR3 runs to 16 residues. The V gene's germline CDR1 is LGHNA and CDR2 YSLEER. The ends were cut back, 0 bases at V and 0 bases at J, with 11 bases in the middle. As DNA, the CDR3 is TGCGCCAGCAGCCAAGATTATGGGGGCTCTAACTATGGCTACACCTTC. This gives the protein CASSQDYGGSNYGYTF.

This sequence joins TRBV9 and TRBJ2-1, with 8 bases matching TRBD2. CDR1 is SGDLS, CDR2 YYNGEE, per germline. The CDR3 contains 15 residues. The ends lost 0 bases at V and 4 bases at J; junction bases unmatched: 3. Here the CDR3 DNA reads TGTGCCAGCAGCGTAGGAGCGGGAGAGTACAATGAGCAGTTCTTC. It specifies CASSVGAGEYNEQFF.

The gene calls are TRBV5-4 and TRBJ2-6, with TRBD1 identical over 8 bases. This CDR3 region has 18 residues. Germline CDR1 reads SGHNT; CDR2 reads YYREEE (reference sequence). V was pared by 1 base and J by 4 bases, with 10 bases of the junction left unmatched. CDR3 in amino acids: CASSLKTGALSGANVLTF. The CDR3 DNA follows: TGTGCCAGCAGCTTGAAGACAGGGGCTCTCTCGGGGGCCAACGTCCTGACTTTC.

The gene calls are TRBV27 and TRBJ1-5; weak D call: TRBD1 (6 bases). The germline gives CDR1 MNHEY, CDR2 SMNVEV (reference sequence). The CDR3 runs 18 residues. V was pared by 4 bases and J by 9 bases, with 28 bases between. In DNA form, the CDR3 reads TGTGCCAGCAGTTCCGGCCCGGGACACCCGCTTAGGGTTCGGCCCCAGCATTTT. Translated, it gives CASSSGPGHPLRVRPQHF.